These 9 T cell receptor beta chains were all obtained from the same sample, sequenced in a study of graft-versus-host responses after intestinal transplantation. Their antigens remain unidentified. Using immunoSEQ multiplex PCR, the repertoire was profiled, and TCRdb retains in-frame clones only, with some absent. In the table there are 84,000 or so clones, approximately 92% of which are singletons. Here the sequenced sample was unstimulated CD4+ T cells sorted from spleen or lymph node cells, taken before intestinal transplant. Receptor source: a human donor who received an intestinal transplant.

For the CDR3, the DNA is TGCGCCAGCAGCTCCCTAAGCGGGAGGGTCTACGAGCAGTACTTC. This sequence encodes CASSSLSGRVYEQYF. The chain uses TRBV5-1 and TRBJ2-5; TRBD2 aligns across 10 bases. The J call is in doubt because the DNA end fits TRBJ2-7 better. This CDR3 contains 15 residues. From germline, CDR1 is SGHRS and CDR2 YFSETQ.

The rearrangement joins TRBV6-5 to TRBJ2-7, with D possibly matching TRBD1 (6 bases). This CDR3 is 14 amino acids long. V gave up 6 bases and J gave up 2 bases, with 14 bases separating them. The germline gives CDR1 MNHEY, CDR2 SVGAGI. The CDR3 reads CASSPTNRAYEQYF. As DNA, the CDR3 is TGTGCCAGCAGCCCTACAAACAGGGCCTACGAGCAGTACTTC.

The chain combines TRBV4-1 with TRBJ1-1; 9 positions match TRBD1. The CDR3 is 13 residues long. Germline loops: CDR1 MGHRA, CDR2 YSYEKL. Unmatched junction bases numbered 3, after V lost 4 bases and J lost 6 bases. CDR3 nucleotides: TGCGCCAGCAGCCCCTGGACAGGGGCTGAAGCTTTCTTT. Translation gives CASSPWTGAEAFF.

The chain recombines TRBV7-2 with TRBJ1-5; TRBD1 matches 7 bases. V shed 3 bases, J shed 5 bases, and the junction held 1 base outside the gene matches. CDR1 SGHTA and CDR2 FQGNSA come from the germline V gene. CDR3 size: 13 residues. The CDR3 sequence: CASSFQGDQPQHF. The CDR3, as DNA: TGTGCCAGCAGCTTTCAGGGGGATCAGCCCCAGCATTTT.

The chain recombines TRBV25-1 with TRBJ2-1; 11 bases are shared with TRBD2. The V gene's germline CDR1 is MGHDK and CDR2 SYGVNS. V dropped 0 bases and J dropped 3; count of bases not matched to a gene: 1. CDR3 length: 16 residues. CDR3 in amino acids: CASSEYTSGSYNEQFF. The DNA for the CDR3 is TGTGCCAGCAGTGAATATACTAGCGGGAGCTACAATGAGCAGTTCTTC.

This chain's CDR3 is CASSRRGENEQFF. The DNA for the CDR3 is TGTGCCAGCAGCCGTAGGGGGGAGAATGAGCAGTTCTTC. The V and J genes are TRBV27 and TRBJ2-1, with D possibly called TRBD1 or TRBD2 (6 bases each). Between the trimmed V and J ends, which lost 6 bases and 7 bases, there was a span of 13 bases. Germline assignment: CDR1 MNHEY and CDR2 SMNVEV (reference sequence). The CDR3 sequence is 13 residues long.

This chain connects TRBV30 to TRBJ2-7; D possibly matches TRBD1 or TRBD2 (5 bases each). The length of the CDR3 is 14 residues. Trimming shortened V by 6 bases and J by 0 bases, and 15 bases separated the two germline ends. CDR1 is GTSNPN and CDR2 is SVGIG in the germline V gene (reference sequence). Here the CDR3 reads CACQKLGTSYEQYF. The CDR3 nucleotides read TGTGCCTGTCAGAAGCTAGGGACCTCCTACGAGCAGTACTTC.

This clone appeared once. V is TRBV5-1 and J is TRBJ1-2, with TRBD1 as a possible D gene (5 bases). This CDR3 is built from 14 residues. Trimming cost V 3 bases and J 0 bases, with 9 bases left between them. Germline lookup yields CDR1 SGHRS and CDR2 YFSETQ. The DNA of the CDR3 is TGCGCCAGCAGCTGGGACGGCACTAACTATGGCTACACCTTC. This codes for CASSWDGTNYGYTF.

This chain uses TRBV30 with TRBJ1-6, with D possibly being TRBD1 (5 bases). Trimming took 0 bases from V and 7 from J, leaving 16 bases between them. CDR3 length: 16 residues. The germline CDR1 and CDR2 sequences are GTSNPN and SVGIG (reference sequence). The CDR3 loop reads CAWSVGFTGINSPLHF. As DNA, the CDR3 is TGTGCCTGGAGTGTTGGTTTCACAGGCATCAATTCACCCCTCCACTTT.